A single sample gave rise to the 22 T cell receptor beta chains below, sequenced in a study of cytomegalovirus exposure and HLA in healthy donors. 60 Vbeta and 13 Jbeta primers were used in PCR. TCRdb's table, derived via immunoSEQ multiplex PCR, lists solely in-frame clones and lacks some. The table includes fewer than 200,000 clones, 75% to 85% detected once. Sequenced material: PBMCs. Receptor source: a woman between 18 and 29 years old in good health and CMV-seropositive.

The chain recombines TRBV6-5 with TRBJ1-5, with TRBD1 matching 8 bases. Trimming at V came to 5 bases and at J to 6 bases, leaving 6 bases not matched to a gene. Germline assignment: CDR1 MNHEY and CDR2 SVGAGI. The CDR3 length is 14 residues. The CDR3 is CASSRQGSGQPQHF. CDR3 nucleotides: TGTGCCAGCAGTAGACAGGGGTCCGGTCAGCCCCAGCATTTT.

The DNA of the CDR3 is TGTGCCACGGAGGGTTCCTACGAGCAGTACTTC. Protein: CATEGSYEQYF. The V and J genes are TRBV6-5 and TRBJ2-7; D is perhaps TRBD2 (6 bases). Trimming left V 10 bases short and J 1 base short, with 8 bases between. Germline assignment: CDR1 MNHEY and CDR2 SVGAGI. This CDR3 spans 11 amino acids.

In its sample, this clone was seen a few times. The gene calls are TRBV27 and TRBJ1-2, with 7 nucleotides matching TRBD1. The CDR3 consists of 12 residues. Unmatched junction bases numbered 6, after V lost 8 bases and J lost 6 bases. Germline CDR1 is MNHEY and CDR2 is SMNVEV (reference sequence). CDR3 in DNA: TGTGCCAGCTACGACAGGGTCAATGGCTACACCTTC. Protein: CASYDRVNGYTF.

Turning to this clone: An end of the junction differs from the germline gene, which may be a read error. The chain carries TRBV15 and TRBJ2-6, with a possible D match to TRBD1 (5 bases). CDR3 length: 15 amino acids. Germline V lookup: CDR1 LNHNV, CDR2 YYDKDF (reference sequence). The CDR3 coding sequence is TGTGCCACCAGCAGAGATCTGTCTGGGGCCAACGGCCTGACTTTC. Protein sequence: CATSRDLSGANGLTF. The entire variable domain, with the rest obtained from reference TRBV15 and TRBJ2-6, is as follows: DAMVIQNPRYQVTQFGKPVTLSCSQTLNHNVMYWYQQKSSQAPKLLFHYYDKDFNNEADTPDNFQSRRPNTSFCFLDIRSPGLGDTAMYLCATSRDLSGANGLTFGAGSRLTVL.

The chain recombines TRBV13 with TRBJ2-7; 10 bases are shared with TRBD1. The germline CDR1 and CDR2 sequences are PRHDT and FYEKMQ (reference sequence). V gave up 1 base and J gave up 7 bases; unmatched junction bases: 4. The CDR3 runs to 14 residues. The CDR3 spells CASSLVGQGGEQYF. The CDR3 nucleotides are TGTGCCAGCAGCTTAGTAGGACAGGGGGGTGAGCAGTACTTC.

The chain is built from TRBV19 and TRBJ1-6; D is possibly TRBD1 (5 bases). Germline V gene sequence: CDR1 LNHDA, CDR2 SQIVND (reference sequence). The CDR3 contains 16 residues. Trimming removed 1 base at V and 8 bases at J, with 15 bases between. The CDR3 DNA reads as TGTGCCAGTAGTATAGGGGTGCGGGACGGAGATTCACCCCTCCACTTT. It translates to CASSIGVRDGDSPLHF.

The J gene is TRBJ1-3, the V gene TRBV5-4; D perhaps matches TRBD1 (6 bases). The V gene's germline CDR1 is SGHNT and CDR2 YYREEE (reference sequence). This CDR3 is built from 19 residues. V lost 0 bases and J 4 bases, leaving 23 bases between the germline ends. CDR3 nucleotide sequence: TGTGCCAGCAGCTTGGCCGTCGGGGGGCGCGCAAATTTGGGAAACACCATATATTTT. Translation gives CASSLAVGGRANLGNTIYF.

The chain links TRBV5-1 to TRBJ2-1, with 12 bases aligning to TRBD1. The CDR3 is 15 residues long. V shed 3 bases, J shed 5 bases, and the junction held 3 bases outside the gene matches. The germline gives CDR1 SGHRS, CDR2 YFSETQ. The CDR3 DNA follows: TGCGCCAGCAGCTGGGGGACAGGGGGCCACAATGAGCAGTTCTTC. Translated, it gives CASSWGTGGHNEQFF.

This clone has a single count. The chain uses TRBV28 and TRBJ1-5; perhaps TRBD1 as D (6 bases). The CDR3 is made up of 14 amino acids. The V end was cut by 2 bases, the J end by 9 bases, with 14 bases between. CDR1 is MDHEN, CDR2 SYDVKM, per germline. In DNA form, the CDR3 reads TGTGCCAGCAGTTTAGGGACATCCAGGGGGCCCCAGCATTTT. It specifies CASSLGTSRGPQHF. Full variable domain (remainder filled in from reference TRBV28 and TRBJ1-5): DVKVTQSSRYLVKRTGEKVFLECVQDMDHENMFWYRQDPGLGLRLIYFSYDVKMKEKGDIPEGYSVSREKKERFSLILESASTNQTSMYLCASSLGTSRGPQHFGDGTRLSIL.

This chain uses TRBV12-5 with TRBJ1-1, with 7 positions matching TRBD1. Germline trimming cut 6 bases from V and 5 bases from J; bases unmatched to any gene: 9. From germline, CDR1 is LGHNT and CDR2 FRNRAP. This CDR3 region has 14 residues. The CDR3 region is CASGTTGIGTEAFF. DNA for the CDR3: TGTGCTAGTGGGACGACAGGGATCGGGACTGAAGCTTTCTTT.

The rearrangement links TRBV9 to TRBJ2-7, with a possible D match to TRBD1 (5 bases). The V end was cut by 3 bases, the J end by 3 bases, with 19 bases between. Germline lookup yields CDR1 SGDLS and CDR2 YYNGEE. This CDR3 region has 16 residues. This CDR3 is CASSAFGHSSVYEQYF. The CDR3 DNA reads as TGTGCCAGCAGCGCGTTCGGACACAGCTCGGTCTACGAGCAGTACTTC.

The rearrangement uses TRBV5-1 and TRBJ2-2; 11 bases match TRBD2. Looked up from germline, CDR1 is SGHRS and CDR2 is YFSETQ. The CDR3 is made up of 16 amino acids. V dropped 2 bases and J dropped 4; count of bases not matched to a gene: 4. CDR3 bases: TGCGCCAGCAGCTTACAACTAGCGGGGGTCACCGGGGAGCTGTTTTTT. It translates to CASSLQLAGVTGELFF.

This clone has a handful of counts. V is TRBV6-1 and J is TRBJ2-5; D is unresolved. CDR3 length: 13 amino acids. CDR1 and CDR2 (germline): MNHNS, SASEGT. The V end lost 5 bases, the J end lost 7 bases, and 14 bases lay between the germline ends. The CDR3 protein is CASSSSGFGTQYF. Written as DNA, the CDR3 is TGTGCCAGCAGTTCCTCAGGTTTTGGGACCCAGTACTTC.

There are a few counts of this clone. The rearrangement links TRBV7-3 to TRBJ2-5; the D gene is possibly TRBD2 (5 bases). Germline V CDR1 and CDR2: SGHTA, FQGTGA. The CDR3 loop spans 13 amino acids. V was trimmed by 0 bases and J by 3 bases, leaving 5 bases between them. The CDR3 loop is CASSLTREETQYF. CDR3 coding DNA: TGTGCCAGCAGCTTAACGAGGGAAGAGACCCAGTACTTC.

The V call is TRBV7-2, the J call TRBJ2-7, with 8 bases matching TRBD2. V trimming: 5 bases; J trimming: 10 bases; junction bases outside the gene matches: 13. Germline loops: CDR1 SGHTA, CDR2 FQGNSA. This CDR3 has 14 residues. The CDR3 DNA reads as TGTGCCAGCAGCCTTAGCGGGGAACGCCCCCTTCAGTACTTC. Its protein product is CASSLSGERPLQYF.

The gene calls are TRBV6-1 and TRBJ2-3; D is unresolved. Germline V gives CDR1 MNHNS, CDR2 SASEGT. Trimming stripped 5 bases from V and 5 bases from J, with 11 bases between. This CDR3 has 13 amino acids. This CDR3 is CASSSVPGDTQYF. CDR3 DNA: TGTGCCAGCAGTTCGGTTCCAGGAGATACGCAGTATTTT.

The chain uses TRBV13 and TRBJ1-2; D may be TRBD1 (6 bases). Germline-derived CDR1 and CDR2 are PRHDT and FYEKMQ (reference sequence). V was clipped by 2 bases and J by 8 bases, with 12 bases between them. The CDR3 extends over 13 amino acids. CDR3 nucleotides: TGTGCCAGCAGCTTACAGGGGTCTAGCGGCTACACCTTC. Encoded protein: CASSLQGSSGYTF.

The genes are TRBV7-8 and TRBJ1-1, with 7 bases lining up with TRBD1. The J segment lost 7 bases and the V segment lost 4 bases, leaving 9 bases of the junction unmatched. Germline CDR1 reads SGHVS; CDR2 reads FQNEAQ. The CDR3 spans 14 residues. The CDR3 sequence is CASSSDRARGEAFF. CDR3 sequence (DNA): TGTGCCAGCAGCTCCGACAGGGCTCGAGGTGAAGCTTTCTTT.

This clone has more than one count but fewer than ten. The V and J genes are TRBV5-6 and TRBJ1-1; tentative D call: TRBD1 (6 bases). CDR1 SGHDT and CDR2 YYEEEE come from the germline V gene. Trimming cost V 4 bases and J 7 bases, with 14 bases left between them. This CDR3 contains 13 residues. CDR3 sequence reads: CASSPGVAGEAFF. In DNA form, the CDR3 reads TGTGCCAGCAGCCCAGGGGTCGCCGGTGAAGCTTTCTTT.

The chain employs TRBV10-2 and TRBJ1-1, with 8 bases identical to TRBD1. Germline V CDR1 and CDR2: WSHSY, SAAADI. The ends lost 3 bases at V and 1 base at J; junction bases unmatched: 1. The length of the CDR3 is 14 residues. CDR3 loop: CASSETGGNTEAFF. As DNA, the CDR3 is TGCGCCAGCAGTGAAACAGGGGGGAACACTGAAGCTTTCTTT.

The sample holds a few counts of this clone. The chain combines TRBV10-1 with TRBJ2-5, with D perhaps matching TRBD2 (5 bases). Germline loops: CDR1 WNHNN, CDR2 SYGVQD (reference sequence). Trimming took 3 bases from V and 11 from J, leaving 19 bases between them. The CDR3 contains 14 residues. CDR3 residues: CASSESGRSREQYF. In DNA form, the CDR3 reads TGCGCCAGCAGTGAATCGGGCAGATCAAGGGAGCAGTACTTC.

The CDR3 is CASSKGQGNYGYTF. The CDR3 coding sequence is TGTGCCAGCAGCAAAGGACAGGGGAACTATGGCTACACCTTC. The chain recombines TRBV5-8 with TRBJ1-2, with 9 bases matching TRBD1. From germline, CDR1 is SGHTS and CDR2 YDEGEE. CDR3 length: 14 amino acids. V lost 4 bases to trimming and J lost 2 bases; unmatched junction nucleotides: 3.